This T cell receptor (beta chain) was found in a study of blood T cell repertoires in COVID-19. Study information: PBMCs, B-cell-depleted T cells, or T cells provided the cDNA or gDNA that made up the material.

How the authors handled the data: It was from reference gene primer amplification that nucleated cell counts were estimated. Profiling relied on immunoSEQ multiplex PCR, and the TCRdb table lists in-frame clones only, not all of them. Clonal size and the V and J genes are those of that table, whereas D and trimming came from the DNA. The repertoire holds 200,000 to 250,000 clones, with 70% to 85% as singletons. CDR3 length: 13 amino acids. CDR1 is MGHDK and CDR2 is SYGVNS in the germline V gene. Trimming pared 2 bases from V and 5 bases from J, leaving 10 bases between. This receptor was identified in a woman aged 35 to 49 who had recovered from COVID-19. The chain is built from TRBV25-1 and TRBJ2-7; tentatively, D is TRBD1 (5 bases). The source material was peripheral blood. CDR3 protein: CASSETGVNEQYF. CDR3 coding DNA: TGTGCCAGCAGTGAAACAGGCGTCAACGAGCAGTACTTC.